The 18 T cell receptor beta chains reported below all come from one sample, sequenced in a study of blood T cell repertoires in COVID-19. The method was immunoSEQ multiplex PCR; TCRdb's version includes in-frame clones alone and lacks a portion of them. Of 150,000 to 200,000 clones detected, over 60% appear once; the ten largest clones hold 7% to 9%. The sample consisted of peripheral blood. These receptors were collected from a man aged 60-69 years with acute or convalescent COVID-19.

The rearrangement links TRBV9 to TRBJ2-2; D call uncertain. From germline, CDR1 is SGDLS and CDR2 YYNGEE. The V gene lost 4 bases and the J gene lost 0 bases, with 13 bases spanning the gap. The CDR3 totals 16 residues. The CDR3 DNA sequence: TGTGCCAGCAGCTACAGTGACACTCCGAACACCGGGGAGCTGTTTTTT. Translation: CASSYSDTPNTGELFF.

This chain links TRBV6-5 with TRBJ1-2; possible D gene TRBD1, 5 bases. The CDR3 has 13 residues. Germline assignment: CDR1 MNHEY and CDR2 SVGAGI. Trimming took off 5 bases at V and 5 bases at J, with 12 bases between the two ends. The CDR3 nucleotides are TGTGCCAGCAGTCACGGGACTTTTTATGGCTACACCTTC. Its translation: CASSHGTFYGYTF.

V gene TRBV19 combines with J gene TRBJ1-5; possibly TRBD1 for D (6 bases). CDR1 and CDR2 from the germline V gene are LNHDA and SQIVND (reference sequence). The CDR3 is made up of 18 amino acids. V was trimmed by 5 bases and J by 2 bases, leaving 22 bases between them. The CDR3 loop is CASSPPTGGGTRNQPQHF. The CDR3 DNA is TGTGCCAGTAGTCCCCCGACAGGTGGGGGAACCCGCAATCAGCCCCAGCATTTT.

V usage is TRBV4-3 and J usage is TRBJ2-7, with 11 bases aligning to TRBD1. Germline CDR1 is LGHNA and CDR2 is YSLEER. The CDR3 is 20 amino acids. Trimming cost V 3 bases and J 0 bases; bases outside gene matches: 16. Here the CDR3 DNA reads TGCGCCAGCAGCCACGCCACTTGGACCTCCGGGACAGGGGGCTCCTACGAGCAGTACTTC. Its protein product is CASSHATWTSGTGGSYEQYF.

The gene calls are TRBV5-1 and TRBJ2-4; 13 bases align to TRBD2. The CDR3 is 16 amino acids. V dropped 3 bases and J dropped 8; count of bases not matched to a gene: 8. The germline CDR1 and CDR2 sequences are SGHRS and YFSETQ. CDR3 in DNA: TGCGCCAGCAGCTACGGGACTAGCGGGGAAGGGGACATTCAGTACTTC. It translates to CASSYGTSGEGDIQYF. The whole variable domain, remainder taken from reference TRBV5-1 and TRBJ2-4, is KAGVTQTPRYLIKTRGQQVTLSCSPISGHRSVSWYQQTPGQGLQFLFEYFSETQRNKGNFPGRFSGRQFSNSRSEMNVSTLELGDSALYLCASSYGTSGEGDIQYFGAGTRLSVL.

The chain links TRBV7-9 to TRBJ1-4; a weak D match, TRBD1 (6 bases). V was pared by 2 bases and J by 6 bases, with 10 bases between. The CDR3 is made up of 14 amino acids. Germline-derived CDR1 and CDR2 are SEHNR and FQNEAQ (reference sequence). The chain's CDR3 is CASSLSGADEKLFF. The CDR3 DNA reads TGTGCCAGCAGCTTATCAGGGGCGGATGAAAAACTGTTTTTT.

The genes are TRBV7-9 and TRBJ1-1, with TRBD1 as a possible D gene (5 bases). Germline loops: CDR1 SEHNR, CDR2 FQNEAQ (reference sequence). This CDR3 is built from 13 residues. Trimming shortened V by 3 bases and J by 3 bases, and 8 bases separated the two germline ends. CDR3 sequence (DNA): TGTGCCAGCAGCTTCGGGGGTTACACTGAAGCTTTCTTT. This sequence encodes CASSFGGYTEAFF. Together with reference TRBV7-9 and TRBJ1-1, the CDR3 gives the full variable domain: DTGVSQNPRHKITKRGQNVTFRCDPISEHNRLYWYRQTLGQGPEFLTYFQNEAQLEKSRLLSDRFSAERPKGSFSTLEIQRTEQGDSAMYLCASSFGGYTEAFFGQGTRLTVV.

This clone was recorded a few times. This chain connects TRBV2 to TRBJ2-1; 13 positions agree with TRBD2. The CDR3 extends over 15 amino acids. Trimming cost V 6 bases and J 3 bases; bases outside gene matches: 2. CDR1 SNHLY and CDR2 FYNNEI come from the germline V gene. Here the CDR3 reads CASRGTSGVYNEQFF. In DNA, the CDR3 is TGTGCCAGCAGGGGGACTAGCGGGGTCTACAATGAGCAGTTCTTC.

This chain uses TRBV11-2 with TRBJ1-1, with 7 bases identical to TRBD1. The junction had 8 bases not matched to a gene; V was cut back by 3 bases and J by 4 bases. CDR3 length: 15 residues. From germline, CDR1 is SGHAT and CDR2 FQNNGV. The chain's CDR3 is CASSFSRTGATEAFF. The CDR3 bases are TGTGCCAGCAGCTTCTCGAGGACAGGAGCCACTGAAGCTTTCTTT.

J is TRBJ2-1 and V is TRBV7-2; 9 positions agree with TRBD1. This CDR3 contains 14 residues. V was pared by 3 bases and J by 5 bases, with 2 bases of the junction left unmatched. Germline lookup yields CDR1 SGHTA and CDR2 FQGNSA. This chain's CDR3 is CASSFGQGNNEQFF. The CDR3 coding sequence is TGTGCCAGCAGCTTCGGACAGGGGAACAATGAGCAGTTCTTC.

V usage is TRBV20-1 and J usage is TRBJ2-5; the match to TRBD1 covers 9 bases. J gave up 4 bases and V 3 bases, and 9 bases lay outside the gene matches. Germline V gene data show CDR1 as DFQATT and CDR2 as SNEGSKA (reference sequence). The CDR3 has 15 amino acids. CDR3 DNA: TGCAGTGCTAGTCCGGGACAGGGCATATCAGAGACCCAGTACTTC. Translating gives CSASPGQGISETQYF.

This rearrangement joins TRBV21-1 to TRBJ1-1; TRBD1 is the table's D call, not checked against the DNA. TRBV21-1 corresponds to a pseudogene. This CDR3 spans 14 amino acids. This CDR3 is CASSKPPVNTEAFF. CDR3 sequence (DNA): TGTGCCAGCAGCAAACCCCCAGTAAACACTGAAGCTTTCTTT.

The chain combines TRBV29-1 with TRBJ2-2, with 9 bases identical to TRBD1. V dropped 7 bases and J dropped 0; count of bases not matched to a gene: 3. The germline V gene has CDR1 SQVTM and CDR2 ANQGSEA. The CDR3 has 14 amino acids. CDR3 sequence: CSGRTGANTGELFF. The CDR3 nucleotides are TGCAGCGGACGGACAGGGGCGAACACCGGGGAGCTGTTTTTT.

The V call is TRBV5-3, the J call TRBJ2-1; D possibly corresponds to TRBD2 (6 bases). TRBV5-3 is designated an ORF whose function remains uncertain. This CDR3 comprises 15 residues. Trimming stripped 4 bases from V and 5 bases from J, with 16 bases between. DNA for the CDR3: TGTGCCAGAAGCGGTAGACTAGTAGTAGACAATGAGCAGTTCTTC. Translation: CARSGRLVVDNEQFF.

The chain recombines TRBV11-2 with TRBJ2-1, with TRBD1 identical over 11 bases. Trimming removed 4 bases from V and 2 bases from J; junction bases left unmatched: 1. Germline loops: CDR1 SGHAT, CDR2 FQNNGV. The CDR3 is 15 amino acids. CDR3 protein: CASSWGQGAYNEQFF. CDR3 DNA sequence: TGTGCCAGCAGCTGGGGACAGGGGGCCTACAATGAGCAGTTCTTC.

The V call is TRBV18, the J call TRBJ1-1; 12 bases map to TRBD1. The CDR3 sequence is 14 residues long. Germline V lookup: CDR1 KGHSH, CDR2 LQKENI. After removal of 0 bases from V and 11 bases from J, the junction contained 4 bases not matched to a gene. CDR3 protein: CASSPPGTGGEAFF. As DNA, the CDR3 is TGTGCCAGCTCACCACCCGGGACAGGGGGCGAGGCTTTCTTT.

A few counts support this clone. This chain uses TRBV3-1 (or the pseudogene TRBV3-2) with TRBJ1-5, with TRBD1 matching 7 bases. This CDR3 has 16 residues. The J segment lost 3 bases and the V segment lost 1 base, leaving 6 bases of the junction unmatched. CDR1 LGHDT and CDR2 YNNKEL come from the germline V gene (reference sequence). The CDR3: CASSQARQGHNQPQHF. In DNA form, the CDR3 reads TGTGCCAGCAGCCAAGCCCGACAGGGCCACAATCAGCCCCAGCATTTT.

V gene TRBV24-1 combines with J gene TRBJ2-3; 9 bases line up with TRBD1. Trimming took 1 base from V and 3 from J; bases not matched to a gene: 7. Germline CDR1 and CDR2: KGHDR and SFDVKD. There are 17 residues in the CDR3. CDR3 loop: CATSDLDRGGRTDTQYF. For the CDR3, the DNA is TGTGCCACCAGTGATTTAGACAGGGGGGGTCGTACAGATACGCAGTATTTT.